This paragraph reports one T cell receptor (beta chain). These data belong to a study of blood T cell repertoires in COVID-19. Background on the study: Sources were T cells, B-cell-depleted T cells, or PBMCs; the material itself was cDNA or gDNA.

The CDR3 runs 16 residues. Unmatched junction bases numbered 8, after V lost 3 bases and J lost 1 base. Germline V gives CDR1 SEHNR, CDR2 FQNEAQ (reference sequence). Generated by immunoSEQ multiplex PCR, the TCRdb table keeps only in-frame clones and is missing some. The data show approximately 120,000 clones, about 85% seen once. The rearrangement joins TRBV7-9 to TRBJ1-1; 7 positions agree with TRBD1. The receptor was derived from a woman of 80 years or more with acute or convalescent COVID-19. Specimen: peripheral blood. The CDR3 DNA follows: TGTGCCAGCAGCTTTATCACAGGGACAGAGAACACTGAAGCTTTCTTT. Translating gives CASSFITGTENTEAFF.